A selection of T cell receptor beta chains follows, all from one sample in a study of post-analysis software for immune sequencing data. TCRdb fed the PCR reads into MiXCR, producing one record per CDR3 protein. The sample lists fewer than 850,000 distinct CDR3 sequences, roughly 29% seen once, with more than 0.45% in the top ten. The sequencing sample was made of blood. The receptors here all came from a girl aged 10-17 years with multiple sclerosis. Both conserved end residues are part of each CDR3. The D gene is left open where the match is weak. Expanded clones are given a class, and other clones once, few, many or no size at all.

CASSLPSLEQYF,TGTGCCAGCAGCTTGCCCAGCCTCGAGCAGTACTTC,TRBJ2-7,.,TRBV7-8,many
CAIRPGAPTGSPLHF,TGTGCCATCCGGCCAGGGGCCCCAACGGGATCACCCCTCCACTTT,TRBJ1-6,.,TRBV6-6,few
CSAHPGRAVATNEKLFF,TGCAGTGCTCACCCGGGGCGGGCGGTTGCAACTAATGAAAAACTGTTTTTT,TRBJ1-4,.,TRBV20-1,few
CSARPRSYNEQYF,TGCAGTGCTAGACCCCGCTCCTACAATGAGCAGTACTTC,TRBJ2-7,.,TRBV20-1,.
CSVGFSSYNEQFF,TGCAGCGTCGGGTTCAGCTCCTACAATGAGCAGTTCTTC,TRBJ2-1,.,TRBV29-1,few
CASKKSSGLGEETQYF,TGTGCCAGCAAGAAAAGTTCCGGATTGGGGGAAGAGACCCAGTACTTC,TRBJ2-5,.,TRBV6-5,.
CASSFRVANTGELFF,TGTGCCAGCAGCTTCCGCGTAGCGAACACCGGGGAGCTGTTTTTT,TRBJ2-2,.,TRBV5-5,few
CASSLMGGYGYTF,TGTGCCAGCAGTTTAATGGGTGGCTATGGCTACACCTTC,TRBJ1-2,.,TRBV12-3/TRBV12-4,.
CSARVLGGTEAFF,TGCAGTGCTAGAGTTTTGGGGGGCACTGAAGCTTTCTTT,TRBJ1-1,.,TRBV20-1,few
CASSQRMAGEQFF,TGTGCCAGCAGCCAACGGATGGCGGGTGAGCAGTTCTTC,TRBJ2-1,.,TRBV4-2,few
CASSWVGLQETQYF,TGTGCCAGCAGTTGGGTAGGGCTCCAAGAGACCCAGTACTTC,TRBJ2-5,.,TRBV28,.
CASSPARGSNEQYF,TGTGCCAGCTCACCGGCCAGGGGAAGTAACGAGCAGTACTTC,TRBJ2-7,.,TRBV18,few
CASEGLGQNYGYTF,TGTGCCAGCGAGGGCCTAGGGCAGAACTATGGCTACACCTTC,TRBJ1-2,.,TRBV18,.
CASSPPGGGEQFF,TGTGCCAGCTCACCACCCGGGGGCGGGGAGCAGTTCTTC,TRBJ2-1,.,TRBV18,.
CASSQEGLVQETQYF,TGTGCCAGCAGCCAAGAGGGGCTAGTTCAAGAGACCCAGTACTTC,TRBJ2-5,.,TRBV3-1,.
CASSQEVRGNTIYF,TGCGCCAGCAGCCAAGAAGTCAGAGGAAACACCATATATTTT,TRBJ1-3,.,TRBV4-1,few
CSVYGGQGTDTQYF,TGCAGCGTTTATGGGGGACAGGGCACAGATACGCAGTATTTT,TRBJ2-3,TRBD1,TRBV29-1,.
CASSLSSYEQYF,TGTGCCAGCAGCTTAAGTAGCTACGAGCAGTACTTC,TRBJ2-7,.,TRBV7-2,many
CASRPSVRAGYTF,TGTGCCAGCAGACCCTCGGTCCGGGCGGGCTACACCTTC,TRBJ1-2,.,TRBV28,.
CASGDGITEETQYF,TGTGCTAGTGGTGACGGGATAACGGAAGAGACCCAGTACTTC,TRBJ2-5,.,TRBV12-5,many
CASSQEGGYVYNEQFF,TGTGCCAGCAGCCAAGAGGGAGGGTACGTCTACAATGAGCAGTTCTTC,TRBJ2-1,TRBD2,TRBV3-1,.
CASNQRGYNEQFF,TGTGCCAGCAACCAGCGGGGATACAATGAGCAGTTCTTC,TRBJ2-1,TRBD2,TRBV6-5,many